The 8 T cell receptor beta chains given below trace back to one sample, sequenced in a study of blood T cell repertoires in COVID-19. Generated by immunoSEQ multiplex PCR, the TCRdb table keeps only in-frame clones and is missing some. The table has tens of thousands of clones, approximately 80% seen once. The sample consisted of peripheral blood. The receptors were gathered from a man older than 75 with acute or convalescent COVID-19.

This rearrangement joins TRBV19 to TRBJ1-5; D is unresolved. With 7 bases removed from V and 3 bases from J, the gap between germline ends came to 10 bases. CDR3 size: 13 residues. The germline V gene has CDR1 LNHDA and CDR2 SQIVND (reference sequence). This chain's CDR3 is CASTVRPNQPQHF. The CDR3 bases are TGTGCCAGTACAGTCCGTCCCAATCAGCCCCAGCATTTT.

This CDR3 is CASSHRGTSSYNEQFF. In DNA, the CDR3 is TGTGCCAGCAGCCACCGCGGGACGAGCTCCTACAATGAGCAGTTCTTC. The V gene is TRBV4-2, the J gene TRBJ2-1; maybe TRBD2 (6 bases). Deletions cut 3 bases from V and 0 bases from J, with 12 bases between. The CDR3 consists of 16 residues. In germline, CDR1 is LGHNA, CDR2 YNFKEQ.

The rearrangement uses TRBV6-5 and TRBJ2-2; D uncertain. This CDR3 has 12 amino acids. Trimming shortened V by 8 bases and J by 6 bases, and 10 bases separated the two germline ends. The germline gives CDR1 MNHEY, CDR2 SVGAGI. In DNA form, the CDR3 reads TGTGCCAGCCGGTTTACGGCCGGGGAGCTGTTTTTT. Its protein product is CASRFTAGELFF.

This chain joins TRBV19 and TRBJ1-3; tentative D call: TRBD1 (5 bases). V lost 6 bases, J lost 0 bases, and 15 bases lay in between. Germline V gene data show CDR1 as LNHDA and CDR2 as SQIVND (reference sequence). The CDR3 spans 16 residues. CDR3 sequence (DNA): TGTGCCAGTAGGGCCCAACAGGTCAGCTCTGGAAACACCATATATTTT. Its translation: CASRAQQVSSGNTIYF.

The chain joins TRBV5-8 to TRBJ1-5; a weak D match, TRBD1 (5 bases). Trimming stripped 5 bases from V and 3 bases from J, with 9 bases between. Per germline, CDR1 SGHTS and CDR2 YDEGEE. The CDR3 totals 13 residues. The CDR3: CASSSDINQPQHF. For the CDR3, the DNA is TGTGCCAGCAGTTCGGACATCAATCAGCCCCAGCATTTT.

In this sample, this clone turned up a few times. This chain connects TRBV7-2 to TRBJ2-5, with D possibly matching TRBD1 (5 bases). Germline lookup yields CDR1 SGHTA and CDR2 FQGNSA. V was pared by 1 base and J by 1 base, with 10 bases between. This CDR3 region has 15 residues. The CDR3 loop is CASSLGGRLQETQYF. CDR3 nucleotide sequence: TGTGCCAGCAGCTTAGGGGGCAGACTCCAAGAGACCCAGTACTTC.

The gene calls are TRBV9 and TRBJ2-3, with a tentative D call TRBD1 (6 bases). Trimming stripped 3 bases from V and 0 bases from J, with 14 bases between. This CDR3 is 16 amino acids long. CDR1 and CDR2 from the germline V gene are SGDLS and YYNGEE. CDR3 protein: CASSAQTGLSTDTQYF. The CDR3 DNA follows: TGTGCCAGCAGCGCCCAGACAGGACTGAGCACAGATACGCAGTATTTT.

In this sample, this clone is medium-sized (0.01 to 0.1%). The rearrangement joins TRBV15 to TRBJ2-1, with D tentatively TRBD2 (5 bases). Trimming cost V 1 base and J 5 bases, with 12 bases left between them. The CDR3 is 15 residues long. The germline V gene encodes CDR1 LNHNV and CDR2 YYDKDF (reference sequence). The CDR3 loop is CATSRALDRDNEQFF. The CDR3 bases are TGTGCCACCAGCAGAGCACTAGATAGGGACAATGAGCAGTTCTTC.